The T cell receptor beta chain described here comes from a study of cytomegalovirus exposure and HLA in healthy donors (dated by TCRdb to about 2017). With respect to the entire study: In an earlier analysis of approximately 640 of the donors, about 270 Gb of sequence data and about 110 million unique TCR beta sequences from 180 million or so T cells were reported. An early release covering some 640 HLA-typed donors comprised roughly 300 gigabases of sequencing data and around 80 million unique TCR sequences. The genetic ancestry cluster associated with self-reported Caucasian donors included over 65% of the 398 genotyped donors. The study aimed to test whether signatures of past pathogen exposure could be identified by cataloging public T cell receptors. The T cell repertoires of around 730 subjects were profiled by immunosequencing and related to cytomegalovirus serostatus. In addition to the first cohort of roughly 700 subjects, a separate validation cohort of 130 or so different subjects was used. To predict cytomegalovirus infection status, the study brought together high-throughput TCR immunosequencing, statistical association of individual TCRs with disease status, and machine learning. In a later analysis, previously published TCR beta repertoires from 670 or so donors were re-analyzed and high-resolution HLA genotyping was added so that TCR occurrence patterns could be studied. Rather than drawing on any new phenotypic data, the later analysis identified candidate immune exposures from TCR beta sequences and the way those sequences occurred across donors. An earlier analysis of some 500 of the donors applied high-throughput TCR beta sequencing to assess whether each TCR beta V gene segment acted as functional or pseudogenic. Donor age, sex, ethnicity and CMV serostatus were collected together with the repertoire data. In a later genetic analysis, genome-wide SNP genotypes for about 60% of the 666 donors were used, and that subset was treated as a discovery cohort. All discovery cohort repertoires had been generated on a single sequencing platform. HLA typing included class I and class II loci at four-digit resolution. The number of typed donors differed by locus: about 620-630 for A, B, C, DRB1 and DQB1; approximately 520 for DQA1; around 580 for DPA1; and roughly 470 for DPB1. Because of strong linkage in the cohort, roughly five DR-DQ haplotypes were treated as single units for association and clustering. Among 350 to 400 genotyped donors of the cohort, an average of around 240,000 unique TCR beta nucleotide sequences were sequenced per donor, roughly a sixth of them non-productive. What the work shows at the level of the full study, not this receptor alone: Because the 87-base-pair reads could not distinguish some IMGT-functional V segments, including TRBV6-2 and TRBV6-3, those segments were excluded. A later analysis found that HLA-associated TCR beta chains were more clonally expanded and had lower generation probabilities than equally common non-associated chains. When HLA alleles, especially DR and DQ, strongly co-occurred, attributing TCR associations to individual alleles was difficult. Across donors, most TCR sequences were observed very rarely, whereas some public TCRs were present in many individuals. A later analysis found that TCR association rates varied across HLA loci, with DRB1 alleles showing the most associated TCRs and HLA-C alleles the fewest. A further reported finding was that TCR beta sequences accurately predicted the HLA-A and HLA-B alleles for most subjects in the first cohort. A later analysis associated 16,951 TCR beta sequences with specific HLA alleles at a false discovery rate of 0.05. In the study, some 160 TCR beta chains were listed as associated with cytomegalovirus. A few of the identified cytomegalovirus-associated TCR beta chains were confirmed in vitro to be specific for cytomegalovirus antigens. Broadly in line with IMGT annotations, most TCR beta V segments showed up in productive rearrangements about 87% or about 30% of the time in an earlier analysis of about 500 of the donors. Cytomegalovirus status was reported to be diagnosed by the classifier with high specificity and sensitivity in both the original and validation cohorts. Linkage disequilibrium might explain the correlated functional status among segregating V segments, but an unknown experimental factor could not be excluded. Most CMV-associated TCR beta chains appeared to be HLA-restricted in a later analysis, and the HLA associations seemed to be driven largely by CMV exposure. The authors suggested that the approach could potentially be extended to other disease states and immunological phenotypes. According to a later genetic analysis, donors in an Asian-associated ancestry cluster had fewer N-insertions in productive TCRs than the approximately 650-donor mean. Sequencing depth was assumed to be roughly uniform across donors in the presence/absence analyses, though that assumption may not hold. HLA typing was unavailable for some donors at each locus, so association tests used only the typed subset. A later analysis reported that several top co-occurrence clusters appeared linked to parvovirus B19, influenza, CMV and Epstein-Barr virus. A group of highly shared sequence variants was considered likely to be a technical artifact of the sequencing pipeline. In a later genetic analysis, a missense DCLRE1C variant was associated with V-gene and J-gene trimming of TCR beta chains, and the association was replicated in an independent cohort. Only TCR beta chains were sequenced in this cohort, and the absence of alpha or paired-chain data limited detectable features. Because counts were too low, seventeen rarely observed V segments, including chromosome 9 orphons, were left out of the earlier analysis of 500 to 650 of the donors. The only immune exposure information available for the cohort was CMV serostatus.

The cohort comprised hundreds of healthy bone marrow donors. Cohort members were all nominally healthy when sampled, although unrecorded immune exposures were likely present. CMV serostatus was recorded as positive for roughly 300 and negative for about 50% of the roughly 700 cohort members, whereas no CMV serostatus was recorded for the donor in question. A peripheral blood sample was provided by each donor, and peripheral blood mononuclear cells were used for TCR beta sequencing. Genomic DNA extraction from the blood cell samples was performed with the Qiagen DNeasy Blood Extraction Kit. The protocol used for the library was the immunoSEQ multiplex PCR assay. A mixture of 60 forward primers for TCR Vbeta segments and 13 reverse primers for TCR Jbeta segments was used in the multiplex PCR. A multiplex PCR assay on genomic DNA amplified the CDR3 region of rearranged TCR beta genes. Amplified TCR beta libraries were sequenced as 87-base-pair reads on the Illumina HiSeq System. On the authors' methods: A later analysis counted tens of millions of unique TCR beta chains across the 550 to 800 repertoires, and some 11 million of these chains were shared by at least two donors. Raw reads were error-corrected and collapsed into unique sequences by a nearest-neighbor algorithm in which closely related sequences were merged to remove PCR and sequencing errors. CDR3 sequences were aligned to IMGT reference sequences to assign V, D and J gene segments. Each retained sequence needed at least a six-nucleotide match to both a V gene segment and a J gene segment. A rearrangement was called productive if the CDR3 had no stop codons and remained in frame with V and J, and every other rearrangement was called non-productive. CDR3 was defined by IMGT convention, running from the second conserved V-encoded cysteine to the conserved J-encoded phenylalanine. The earlier analysis of roughly 590 of the donors excluded any sequence lacking an unambiguous match to a single V gene segment. In an earlier analysis of several hundred of the donors, V segments were called functional above 56.7% productive rearrangements and were called segregating when the between-donor standard deviation exceeded 5%. A statistical classification framework was built for diagnosing cytomegalovirus status from the catalog of TCR beta chain sequences. In a later analysis, V and J genes were assigned by comparing TCR nucleotide sequences against IMGT/GENE-DB human TR gene sequences. In a later analysis, CDR3 sequences and most-parsimonious VDJ recombination scenarios were assigned using the TCRdist pipeline. A later analysis defined each TCR beta chain by its CDR3 amino acid sequence plus V-gene family, and excluded reads lacking a unique V-gene family. In a later analysis, 500 to 650 highly shared, low-generation-probability nucleotide sequences were removed to address suspected cross-contamination and a sequencing artifact. In a later analysis, a clonal expansion index was calculated for each public chain from normalized within-repertoire ranks of inferred template counts. A later analysis computed generation probabilities with a VDJ recombination model fitted to out-of-frame rearrangements, and checked the results against IGoR. A later analysis scored TCR-TCR, TCR-HLA and TCR-CMV co-occurrence with hypergeometric tests, applying a repertoire-size bias correction to TCR pairs. A later analysis estimated false discovery rates by permuting HLA or CMV assignments 20 times. In a later analysis, co-occurring TCRs were grouped with DBSCAN, and TCRdist sequence similarity was added when clustering was performed within HLA-allele-positive subsets. Repertoires with fewer than 30,000 or more than 120,000 public chains, plus five repertoires with anomalous nucleotide sharing, were excluded from co-occurrence clustering. Held by TCRdb, this immuneACCESS table contains in-frame sequences only and omits some clones. Under half of the omission traces to an unresolved V gene where checked; the cause of the rest is unknown. V and J calls and clone size come straight from that table; D and trimming were deduced from the DNA. A total of around 150,000 clones appear in this sample, more than 75% of them only once. Around 3.2% of the sample lies in the top ten.

The CDR3 spans 16 residues, from the cysteine through the phenylalanine. The DNA shown is the 48-base CDR3, in frame from base 1. V gives up 1 base and J gives up 5 bases, and the segment between their germline ends measures 18 bases. CDR1 and CDR2 were assigned from the germline V gene (reference sequence) as MNHEY and SMNVEV. This clone showed up just a few times. No antigen is known for it. The input lacks base qualities; no much larger clone sits a single base away. The origin of this receptor is a human donor in good health. This receptor chain uses TRBV27 and TRBJ2-7; TRBD1 is perhaps the D gene, given 5 matching bases. Sequencing was carried out using PBMCs. In nucleotides, the sequence is TGTGCCAGCAGTTTATTCCCGGGCAGGGCGAGGCACGAGCAGTACTTC. Translated, this is CASSLFPGRARHEQYF.